This T cell receptor beta chain came from a study of glioma-infiltrating T cells. Study results and limitations: Above-expected tissue-blood divergence occurred in all gliomas, most in low-grade ones.

This clonotype was counted between two and nine times. The antigen is not known. Amplification of TCR alpha and beta CDR3 regions from RNA used iRepertoire nested multiplex PCR. TCRdb re-analysed the multiplex PCR reads in MiXCR, keeping a single row per CDR3 protein. The table has around 170,000 distinct CDR3 sequences, over 40% seen once; the top ten hold roughly 5.2%. The CDR3 length is 13 residues. The germline V gene has CDR1 MGHRA and CDR2 YSYEKL. V dropped 0 bases and J dropped 6 bases, with 9 bases sitting between them. The clonotype comes from a human donor with low-grade glioma or glioblastoma, undergoing nonglioma brain surgery, or in good health (not recorded which). The genes are TRBV4-1 and TRBJ2-7, with D tentatively TRBD1 (5 bases). Input material: glioma tissue, nonneoplastic brain tissue, or PBMCs (not recorded which). The chain's CDR3 is CASSQEPQGEQYF. CDR3 nucleotides: TGCGCCAGCAGCCAAGAACCTCAGGGCGAGCAGTACTTC.